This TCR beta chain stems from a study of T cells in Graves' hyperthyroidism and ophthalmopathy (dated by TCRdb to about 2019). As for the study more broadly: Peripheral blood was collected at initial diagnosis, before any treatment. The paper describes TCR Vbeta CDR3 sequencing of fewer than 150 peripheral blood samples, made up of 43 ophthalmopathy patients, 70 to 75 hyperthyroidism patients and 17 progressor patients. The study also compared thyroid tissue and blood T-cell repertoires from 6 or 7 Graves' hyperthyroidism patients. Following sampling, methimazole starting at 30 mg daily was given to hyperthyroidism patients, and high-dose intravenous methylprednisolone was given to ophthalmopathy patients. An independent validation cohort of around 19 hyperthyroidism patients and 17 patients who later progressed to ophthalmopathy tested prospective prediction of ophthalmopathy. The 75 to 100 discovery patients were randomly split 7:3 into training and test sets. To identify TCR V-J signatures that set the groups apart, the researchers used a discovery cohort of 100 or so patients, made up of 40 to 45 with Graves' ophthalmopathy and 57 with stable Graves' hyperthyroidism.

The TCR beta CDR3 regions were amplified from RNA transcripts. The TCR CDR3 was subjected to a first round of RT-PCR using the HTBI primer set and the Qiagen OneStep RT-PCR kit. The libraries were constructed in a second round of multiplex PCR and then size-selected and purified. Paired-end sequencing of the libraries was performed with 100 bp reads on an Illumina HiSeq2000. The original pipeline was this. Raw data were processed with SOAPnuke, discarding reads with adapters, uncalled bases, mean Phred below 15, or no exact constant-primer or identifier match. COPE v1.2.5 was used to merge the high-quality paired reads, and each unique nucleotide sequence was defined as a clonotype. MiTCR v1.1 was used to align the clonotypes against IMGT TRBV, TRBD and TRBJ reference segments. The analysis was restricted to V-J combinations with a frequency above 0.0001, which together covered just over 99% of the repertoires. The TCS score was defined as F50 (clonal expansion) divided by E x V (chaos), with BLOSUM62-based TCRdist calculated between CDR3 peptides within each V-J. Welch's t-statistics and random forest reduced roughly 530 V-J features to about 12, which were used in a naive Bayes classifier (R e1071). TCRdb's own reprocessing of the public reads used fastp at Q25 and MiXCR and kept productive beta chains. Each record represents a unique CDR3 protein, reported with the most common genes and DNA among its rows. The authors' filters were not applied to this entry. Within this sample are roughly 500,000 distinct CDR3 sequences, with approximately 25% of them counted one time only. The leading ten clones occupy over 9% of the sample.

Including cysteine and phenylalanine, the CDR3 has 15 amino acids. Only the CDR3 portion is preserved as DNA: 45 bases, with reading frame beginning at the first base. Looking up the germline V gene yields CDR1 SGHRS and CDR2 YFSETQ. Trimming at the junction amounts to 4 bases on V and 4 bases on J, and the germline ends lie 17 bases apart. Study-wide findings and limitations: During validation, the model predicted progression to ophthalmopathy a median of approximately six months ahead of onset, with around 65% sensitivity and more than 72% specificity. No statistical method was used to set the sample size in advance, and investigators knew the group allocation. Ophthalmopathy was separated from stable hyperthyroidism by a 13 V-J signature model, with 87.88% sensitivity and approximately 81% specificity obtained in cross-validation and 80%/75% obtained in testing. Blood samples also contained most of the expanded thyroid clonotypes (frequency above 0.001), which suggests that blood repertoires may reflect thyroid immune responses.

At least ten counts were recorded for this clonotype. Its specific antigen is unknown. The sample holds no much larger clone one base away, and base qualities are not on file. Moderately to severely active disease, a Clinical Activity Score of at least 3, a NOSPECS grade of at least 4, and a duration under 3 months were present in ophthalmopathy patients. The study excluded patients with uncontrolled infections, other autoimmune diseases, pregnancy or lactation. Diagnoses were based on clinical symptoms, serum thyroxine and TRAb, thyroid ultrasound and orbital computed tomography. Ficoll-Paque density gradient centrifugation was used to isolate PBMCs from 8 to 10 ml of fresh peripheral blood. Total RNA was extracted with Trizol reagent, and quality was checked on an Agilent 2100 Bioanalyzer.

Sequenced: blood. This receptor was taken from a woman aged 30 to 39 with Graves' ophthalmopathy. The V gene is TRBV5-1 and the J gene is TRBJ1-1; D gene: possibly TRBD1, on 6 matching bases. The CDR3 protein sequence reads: CASSRAGEVGTEAFF. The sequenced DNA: TGCGCCAGCAGCAGGGCAGGGGAGGTTGGCACTGAAGCTTTCTTT. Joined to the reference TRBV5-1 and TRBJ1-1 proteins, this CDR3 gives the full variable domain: KAGVTQTPRYLIKTRGQQVTLSCSPISGHRSVSWYQQTPGQGLQFLFEYFSETQRNKGNFPGRFSGRQFSNSRSEMNVSTLELGDSALYLCASSRAGEVGTEAFFGQGTRLTVV.